The 21 T cell receptor beta chains below all came from one sample that was sequenced in a study of CD8 T cells in Susac syndrome. Reverse transcription of roughly 0.45 to 1 ug RNA used random hexamers. TCRdb fed the immunoSEQ multiplex PCR reads into MiXCR, producing one record per CDR3 protein. Of roughly 110,000 distinct CDR3 sequences detected, less than 95% appear once; the ten largest clones hold over 0.35%. Sequencing was performed on CD8+ T cells from PBMCs. The source of these receptors is a human donor with Susac syndrome.

This clonotype occurred once. The chain combines TRBV5-4 with TRBJ2-1; 12 bases fit TRBD1. This CDR3 spans 15 amino acids. Germline CDR1 is SGHNT and CDR2 is YYREEE (reference sequence). V shed 5 bases, J shed 8 bases, and the junction held 8 bases outside the gene matches. The CDR3 region has the DNA TGTGCCAGCAGGGCCCGGGGACAGGGGGCCGATGAGCAGTTCTTC. It encodes CASRARGQGADEQFF. Full variable domain (outside the CDR3, taken from reference TRBV5-4 and TRBJ2-1): ETGVTQSPTHLIKTRGQQVTLRCSSQSGHNTVSWYQQALGQGPQFIFQYYREEENGRGNFPPRFSGLQFPNYSSELNVNALELDDSALYLCASRARGQGADEQFFGPGTRLTVL.

This clonotype showed up just a few times. The V call is TRBV7-3, the J call TRBJ2-1, with D possibly being TRBD2 (5 bases). This CDR3 is built from 13 residues. Per the germline V gene, CDR1 is SGHTA and CDR2 is FQGTGA. V lost 5 bases and J 5 bases, leaving 10 bases between the germline ends. The CDR3 nucleotides are TGTGCCAGCAGCCCGGACGGGAACAATGAGCAGTTCTTC. Amino acids: CASSPDGNNEQFF.

The CDR3 DNA follows: TGTGCCAGCAGCGGTATCATTAATGAAAAACTGTTTTTT. This translates into CASSGIINEKLFF. The gene calls are TRBV7-8 and TRBJ1-4; the D is unclear. CDR3 length: 13 amino acids. V dropped 5 bases and J dropped 4 bases, with 8 bases sitting between them. Germline V CDR1 and CDR2: SGHVS, FQNEAQ.

A note on this clonotype: Compared with germline, one end of the junction differs, possibly owing to a read error. V is TRBV7-9 and J is TRBJ2-5; D ambiguous. The CDR3 runs to 17 residues. CDR1 is SEHNR, CDR2 FQNEAQ, per germline (reference sequence). CDR3 bases: TGTGCCAGCAGCACCCTCGGAGTAGGTTCCAGCCAAAAGACCCAGTACTTC. This gives the protein CASSTLGVGSSQKTQYF.

The rearrangement links TRBV7-6 to TRBJ2-7, with no clear D. The CDR3 has 12 residues. Germline V gene sequence: CDR1 SGHVS, CDR2 FNYEAQ. Trimming left V 2 bases short and J 3 bases short, with 5 bases between. The CDR3 loop is CASSLPNYEQYF. In DNA, the CDR3 is TGTGCCAGCAGCTTACCGAACTACGAGCAGTACTTC.

The chain combines TRBV6-2 or TRBV6-3 with TRBJ2-1; 7 bases are shared with TRBD2. The CDR3 runs to 14 residues. From germline, CDR1 is MNHEY and CDR2 SVGEGT. Losses at the gene ends were 5 bases for V and 8 bases for J; bases not matched to a gene: 9. CDR3 nucleotides: TGTGCCAGCAGTCATCCCCTAGCGGTCTATGAGCAGTTCTTC. Its translation: CASSHPLAVYEQFF.

This clonotype was observed once. The rearrangement uses TRBV6-2 or TRBV6-3 and TRBJ2-7, with D unresolved. The CDR3 covers 11 residues. V dropped 2 bases and J dropped 7 bases, with 6 bases sitting between them. CDR1 MNHEY and CDR2 SVGEGT come from the germline V gene. CDR3 in DNA: TGTGCCAGCAGTTACGGGGTTGAGCAGTACTTC. Amino acid sequence: CASSYGVEQYF.

The chain's CDR3 is CASSDGSSSYEQYF. CDR3 DNA: TGCGCCAGCAGTGATGGTTCCAGCTCCTACGAGCAGTACTTC. The V call is TRBV10-2, the J call TRBJ2-7, with D unresolved. The germline V gene has CDR1 WSHSY and CDR2 SAAADI. V shed 3 bases and J shed 0 bases, with 9 bases lying between them. The CDR3 has 14 residues.

This rearrangement joins TRBV20-1 to TRBJ2-7; TRBD1 agrees at 8 bases. This CDR3 has 12 residues. The germline V gene has CDR1 DFQATT and CDR2 SNEGSKA (reference sequence). Germline trimming cut 6 bases from V and 7 bases from J; bases unmatched to any gene: 8. CDR3 nucleotide sequence: TGCAGTGCCCTCCGTACAGGGGGTGAGCAGTACTTC. Translation: CSALRTGGEQYF.

The chain carries TRBV15 and TRBJ2-7; possible D gene TRBD2, 6 bases. Trimming removed 5 bases at V and 4 bases at J, with 12 bases between. Germline V gives CDR1 LNHNV, CDR2 YYDKDF (reference sequence). The CDR3 sequence is 13 residues long. As DNA, the CDR3 is TGTGCCACCAGCCCAAGCGGAGGGTACGAGCAGTACTTC. It yields the protein CATSPSGGYEQYF.

There are a few counts of this clonotype. J is TRBJ2-7 and V is TRBV9; the match to TRBD2 covers 7 bases. J gave up 3 bases and V 4 bases, and 4 bases lay outside the gene matches. Per the germline V gene, CDR1 is SGDLS and CDR2 is YYNGEE. The CDR3 loop spans 13 amino acids. CDR3 sequence: CASSPGGNYEQYF. The DNA of the CDR3 is TGTGCCAGCAGCCCCGGGGGGAACTACGAGCAGTACTTC.

The rearrangement joins TRBV5-1 to TRBJ2-2; D remains ambiguous. This CDR3 has 13 amino acids. Trimming left V 4 bases short and J 6 bases short, with 10 bases between. CDR1 SGHRS and CDR2 YFSETQ come from the germline V gene. CDR3 sequence (DNA): TGCGCCAGCAGCCTGGGTACGGCCGGGGAGCTGTTTTTT. Encoded protein: CASSLGTAGELFF.

This clonotype was seen just once. The V and J genes are TRBV13 and TRBJ2-7; TRBD2 aligns across 10 bases. Germline trimming cut 4 bases from V and 3 bases from J; bases unmatched to any gene: 9. Per the germline V gene, CDR1 is PRHDT and CDR2 is FYEKMQ (reference sequence). The CDR3 totals 16 residues. The CDR3 sequence: CASSYPRTSGHYEQYF. CDR3 bases: TGTGCCAGCAGCTATCCCCGGACTAGCGGCCACTACGAGCAGTACTTC.

The chain recombines TRBV27 with TRBJ1-5; TRBD1 matches 12 bases. With 5 bases clipped from V and 3 bases from J, the junction kept 8 bases outside the gene matches. The CDR3 is made up of 17 amino acids. Germline CDR1 and CDR2: MNHEY and SMNVEV (reference sequence). CDR3 protein: CASSPIGTGGPNQPQHF. DNA of the CDR3: TGTGCCAGCAGTCCCATCGGGACAGGGGGCCCCAATCAGCCCCAGCATTTT.

The chain carries TRBV9 and TRBJ1-2, with 9 bases matching TRBD1. Per germline, CDR1 SGDLS and CDR2 YYNGEE. V was pared by 4 bases and J by 6 bases, with 7 bases of the junction left unmatched. CDR3 size: 14 residues. CDR3 region: CASSRQGVEDGYTF. For the CDR3, the DNA is TGTGCCAGCAGCCGACAGGGGGTAGAGGATGGCTACACCTTC. Looking up the rest from reference TRBV9 and TRBJ1-2 gives the full variable domain: DSGVTQTPKHLITATGQRVTLRCSPRSGDLSVYWYQQSLDQGLQFLIQYYNGEERAKGNILERFSAQQFPDLHSELNLSSLELGDSALYFCASSRQGVEDGYTFGSGTRLTVV.

The chain joins TRBV7-2 to TRBJ2-7; D call uncertain. Trimming left V 1 base short and J 0 bases short, with 7 bases between. Germline-derived CDR1 and CDR2 are SGHTA and FQGNSA. CDR3 length equals 14 residues. CDR3 amino acids: CASSLDPSSYEQYF. The CDR3 coding sequence is TGTGCCAGCAGCTTAGATCCATCCTCCTACGAGCAGTACTTC.

CDR3 bases: TGTGCCAGCAGTCCAACCGGGACTAGCGGGGGCGAGCAGTACTTC. Translation: CASSPTGTSGGEQYF. The rearrangement links TRBV9 to TRBJ2-7; 14 bases agree with TRBD2. The CDR3 is 15 residues long. Germline CDR1 and CDR2: SGDLS and YYNGEE. With 5 bases clipped from V and 6 bases from J, the junction kept 7 bases outside the gene matches.

The chain is built from TRBV12-3 or TRBV12-4 and TRBJ1-4; no definite D call. V dropped 5 bases and J dropped 8 bases, with 9 bases sitting between them. The length of the CDR3 is 12 residues. CDR3 coding DNA: TGTGCCAGCAGTCCTAACAGAGAAAAACTGTTTTTT. Its translation: CASSPNREKLFF.

The rearrangement joins TRBV12-3 or TRBV12-4 to TRBJ2-2; D is unresolved. The CDR3 length is 12 residues. The V gene lost 7 bases and the J gene lost 6 bases, with 9 bases spanning the gap. CDR3 coding DNA: TGTGCCAGCACCCCGGCCCCCGGGGAGCTGTTTTTT. This translates into CASTPAPGELFF.

As DNA, the CDR3 is TGTGCCAGCAGCCCCGGCAGCCCGCTCACAGATACGCAGTATTTT. The encoded protein is CASSPGSPLTDTQYF. The chain is built from TRBV5-6 and TRBJ2-3; D gene uncertain. The CDR3 contains 15 residues. The ends were cut back, 4 bases at V and 2 bases at J, with 14 bases in the middle. Germline CDR1 and CDR2: SGHDT and YYEEEE.

The chain employs TRBV7-8 and TRBJ2-1; TRBD2 matches 13 bases. The CDR3 spans 16 residues. Trimming cost V 5 bases and J 2 bases; bases outside gene matches: 3. Germline values: CDR1 SGHVS, CDR2 FQNEAQ. The CDR3 loop reads CASSQTSGGAYNEQFF. In nucleotides, the CDR3 is TGTGCCAGCAGCCAAACTAGCGGGGGGGCCTACAATGAGCAGTTCTTC.